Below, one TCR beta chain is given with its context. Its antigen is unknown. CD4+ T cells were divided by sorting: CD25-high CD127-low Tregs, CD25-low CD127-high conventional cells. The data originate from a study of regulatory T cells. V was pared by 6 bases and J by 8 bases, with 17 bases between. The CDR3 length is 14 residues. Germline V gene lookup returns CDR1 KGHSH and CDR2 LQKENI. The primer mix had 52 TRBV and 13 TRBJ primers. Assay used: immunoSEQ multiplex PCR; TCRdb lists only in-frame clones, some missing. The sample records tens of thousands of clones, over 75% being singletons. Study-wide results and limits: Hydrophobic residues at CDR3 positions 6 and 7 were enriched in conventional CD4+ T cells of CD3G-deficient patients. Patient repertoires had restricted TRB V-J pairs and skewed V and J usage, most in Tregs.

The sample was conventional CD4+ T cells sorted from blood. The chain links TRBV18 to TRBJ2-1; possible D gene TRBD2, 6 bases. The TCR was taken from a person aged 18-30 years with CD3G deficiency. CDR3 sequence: CASSWTNSVYEQFF. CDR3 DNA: TGTGCCAGCTCCTGGACTAATTCGGTGTATGAGCAGTTCTTC.